The 9 T cell receptor beta chains listed next were all sequenced from one sample in a study of T cell repertoires in cytomegalovirus infection. TCRdb itself ran the reads through MiXCR, one entry per CDR3 protein. The sample contains 630,000 or so distinct CDR3 sequences, approximately 24% of which appear only once. The sample was CD8+ T cells from PBMCs. The receptor source for this set is a human donor in good health (CMV status not recorded). Some clones in this sample may be carry-over from other donors' samples.

This clonotype came up a few times. The chain uses TRBV5-5 and TRBJ1-2, with 10 positions matching TRBD1. J was trimmed by 4 bases and V by 3 bases; bases with no gene match: 6. Germline V lookup: CDR1 SGHKS, CDR2 YYEKEE (reference sequence). This CDR3 spans 15 amino acids. As DNA, the CDR3 is TGTGCCAGCAGCTCGGGACAGGGGATTGTCTATGGCTACACCTTC. Residues: CASSSGQGIVYGYTF.

To note about this clonotype: An end of the junction does not agree with germline; a read error may underlie this. CDR3 bases: TGTGCCAGCAGCTGGGACGGGGGGCGCAATCAGCCCCTGCATTTT. As protein: CASSWDGGRNQPLHF. The rearrangement links TRBV7-9 to TRBJ1-5, with D maybe TRBD1 (6 bases). Germline V gene sequence: CDR1 SEHNR, CDR2 FQNEAQ (reference sequence). The CDR3 length is 15 residues.

This clonotype was recorded at least ten times. The chain joins TRBV7-9 to TRBJ2-1; 8 bases map to TRBD1. Germline V gene lookup returns CDR1 SEHNR and CDR2 FQNEAQ (reference sequence). The J segment lost 13 bases and the V segment lost 0 bases, leaving 2 bases of the junction unmatched. CDR3 length: 12 residues. CDR3 amino acids: CASSLAGTGQFF. As DNA, the CDR3 is TGTGCCAGCAGCTTAGCCGGGACAGGACAGTTCTTC.

This chain uses TRBV27 with TRBJ2-1; no definite D call. The V and J ends lost 8 bases and 1 base respectively, with 6 bases between them. Germline CDR1 reads MNHEY; CDR2 reads SMNVEV (reference sequence). There are 12 residues in the CDR3. For the CDR3, the DNA is TGTGCCAGCTACCGTTCCTACAATGAGCAGTTCTTC. The encoded protein is CASYRSYNEQFF.

This clonotype appeared once. The chain is built from TRBV2 and TRBJ2-1, with D unresolved. This CDR3 region has 10 residues. Trimming stripped 7 bases from V and 12 bases from J, with 10 bases between. Per the germline V gene, CDR1 is SNHLY and CDR2 is FYNNEI. The CDR3 DNA sequence: TGTGCCAGCAAATGGCTGGGGCAGTTCTTC. It encodes CASKWLGQFF.

The gene calls are TRBV12-3 or TRBV12-4 and TRBJ1-2, with 7 bases that match TRBD1. With V trimmed by 6 bases and J by 0 bases, 10 bases remained unmatched. The length of the CDR3 is 16 residues. CDR3 nucleotide sequence: TGTGCCAGCAGCCGATTCGGGACAGTGGCTAACTATGGCTACACCTTC. Its protein product is CASSRFGTVANYGYTF.

There are many counts of this clonotype. The rearrangement links TRBV6-5 to TRBJ2-1, with D tentatively TRBD2 (6 bases). This CDR3 is 18 amino acids long. Germline lookup yields CDR1 MNHEY and CDR2 SVGAGI. V was trimmed by 0 bases and J by 7 bases, leaving 22 bases between them. CDR3 region: CASSYSRAGLTSRNEQFF. CDR3 in DNA: TGTGCCAGCAGTTACTCCCGGGCGGGACTCACTTCAAGGAATGAGCAGTTCTTC.

The chain combines TRBV12-3 or TRBV12-4 with TRBJ2-6; D is tentatively TRBD1 or TRBD2 (5 bases each). V lost 7 bases, J lost 0 bases, and 16 bases lay in between. The CDR3 is 17 residues long. The CDR3 is CASNEPGRNSGANVLTF. The CDR3 DNA reads TGTGCCAGCAACGAGCCGGGACGAAACTCTGGGGCCAACGTCCTGACTTTC.

This clonotype was recorded at least ten times. Written as DNA, the CDR3 is TGTGCCACGACAAGCTCTGGAAACACCATATATTTT. The encoded protein is CATTSSGNTIYF. The chain has TRBV28 and TRBJ1-3; D unclear. Trimming cost V 10 bases and J 0 bases, with 7 bases left between them. CDR1 MDHEN and CDR2 SYDVKM come from the germline V gene. There are 12 residues in the CDR3.